This T cell receptor beta chain was documented in a study of blood T cell repertoires in COVID-19. The wider study: T cells, B-cell-depleted T cells, or PBMCs supplied cDNA or gDNA.

The repertoire was sequenced with immunoSEQ multiplex PCR; TCRdb's copy has only in-frame clones and lacks some. The sample has tens of thousands of clones; about 80% are singletons. Germline CDR1 and CDR2: MGHRA and YSYEKL. This CDR3 has 16 amino acids. The V and J ends lost 0 bases and 0 bases, in that order; junction bases with no gene match: 2. The receptor was isolated from a human donor in a cohort sampled during active COVID-19. Specimen: peripheral blood. The genes are TRBV4-1 and TRBJ1-5, with TRBD1 identical over 7 bases. The CDR3 region has the DNA TGCGCCAGCAGCCAAGAACAGGGGAATAGCAATCAGCCCCAGCATTTT. It encodes CASSQEQGNSNQPQHF.